This T cell receptor beta chain emerged from a study of patients and donors after allogeneic stem cell transplantation. The germline V and J ends were trimmed by 7 bases and 4 bases, with 19 bases remaining between them. Germline-derived CDR1 and CDR2 are MDHEN and SYDVKM. The CDR3 extends over 15 amino acids. TCRdb analysed the RT-PCR reads with MiXCR anew, one entry per CDR3 protein. The sample shows about 110,000 distinct CDR3 sequences, around 33% of them seen only once. This chain uses TRBV28 with TRBJ1-2; no clear D gene. The material sequenced was blood, either unsorted or a sorted T cell fraction (not recorded which). The TCR was taken from a human donor who was either an allogeneic HSCT recipient or a stem cell or donor lymphocyte infusion donor (not recorded which). It is not recorded whose cells these are; they may come from a transplant donor. The CDR3 sequence is CASNLQTRRGYGYTF. The CDR3, as DNA: TGTGCCAGCAACCTACAGACACGCCGCGGCTATGGCTACACCTTC.